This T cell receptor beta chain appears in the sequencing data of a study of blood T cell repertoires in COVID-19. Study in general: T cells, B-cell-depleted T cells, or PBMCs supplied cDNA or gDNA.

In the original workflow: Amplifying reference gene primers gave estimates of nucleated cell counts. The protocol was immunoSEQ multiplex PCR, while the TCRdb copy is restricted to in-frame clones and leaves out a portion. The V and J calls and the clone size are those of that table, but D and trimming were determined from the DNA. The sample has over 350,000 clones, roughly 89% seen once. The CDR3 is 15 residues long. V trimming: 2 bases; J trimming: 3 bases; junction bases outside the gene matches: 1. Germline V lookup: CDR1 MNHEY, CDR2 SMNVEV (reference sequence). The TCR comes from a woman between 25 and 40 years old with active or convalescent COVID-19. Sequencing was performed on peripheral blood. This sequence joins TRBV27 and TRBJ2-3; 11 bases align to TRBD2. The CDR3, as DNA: TGTGCCAGCAGTTTACTAGCGGGGGGAACAGATACGCAGTATTTT. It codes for CASSLLAGGTDTQYF.